These 27 T cell receptor beta chains came from one sample sequenced in a study of cytomegalovirus exposure and HLA in healthy donors. This PCR relied on a set of 60 Vbeta primers and 13 Jbeta primers. Assay: immunoSEQ multiplex PCR; the TCRdb copy retains only in-frame clones and omits some. The sample lists some 150,000 clones, about 77% occurring once. The sequencing sample was made of PBMCs. These receptors were collected from a woman aged 40 to 50 in good health and CMV-seronegative.

This rearrangement joins TRBV2 to TRBJ1-5, with 7 bases that match TRBD1. The CDR3 has 16 amino acids. V lost 3 bases and J lost 0; bases outside the gene matches: 5. CDR1 is SNHLY and CDR2 is FYNNEI in the germline V gene. The CDR3 nucleotides are TGTGCCAGCAGTGAGGGACAGCCTTATAGCAATCAGCCCCAGCATTTT. Translated, it gives CASSEGQPYSNQPQHF.

This clone has only a few counts. The junction departs from germline at one end; a sequencing error may be responsible. The chain uses TRBV5-1 and TRBJ1-2; no clear D gene. CDR3 size: 14 residues. The V gene's germline CDR1 is SGHRS and CDR2 YFSETQ. CDR3 residues: CASSLGPTNYDYTF. CDR3 sequence (DNA): TGCGCCAGCAGCTTGGGACCGACTAACTATGACTACACCTTC. Together with reference TRBV5-1 and TRBJ1-2, the CDR3 gives the full variable domain: KAGVTQTPRYLIKTRGQQVTLSCSPISGHRSVSWYQQTPGQGLQFLFEYFSETQRNKGNFPGRFSGRQFSNSRSEMNVSTLELGDSALYLCASSLGPTNYDYTFGSGTRLTVV.

The rearrangement links TRBV4-3 to TRBJ1-5, with 8 bases fitting TRBD1. The CDR3 is 21 amino acids. After removal of 0 bases from V and 0 bases from J, the junction contained 16 bases not matched to a gene. Per the germline V gene, CDR1 is LGHNA and CDR2 is YSLEER. This chain's CDR3 is CASSQDIIGTGGSYSNQPQHF. The CDR3 DNA sequence: TGCGCCAGCAGCCAAGACATTATCGGGACAGGAGGGTCTTATAGCAATCAGCCCCAGCATTTT.

Of note for this clone: At one of its ends the junction is not consistent with the germline gene, which may arise from a read error. The V gene is TRBV5-6, the J gene TRBJ2-7; 9 nucleotides agree with TRBD2. Germline CDR1 reads SGHDT; CDR2 reads YYEEEE. The CDR3 sequence is 15 residues long. The CDR3 nucleotides read TGTGCCAGCAGGACCGGTGGAGGACTAGCGAGAACCCTTACCTTC. Its translation is CASRTGGGLARTLTF. Supplemented by reference TRBV5-6 and TRBJ2-7, the full variable domain reads DAGVTQSPTHLIKTRGQQVTLRCSPKSGHDTVSWYQQALGQGPQFIFQYYEEEERQRGNFPDRFSGHQFPNYSSELNVNALLLGDSALYLCASRTGGGLARTLTFGPGTRLTVT.

This clone was counted once. J is TRBJ1-6 and V is TRBV10-3; no clear D. Trimming took off 3 bases at V and 5 bases at J, with 2 bases between the two ends. Germline V gene lookup returns CDR1 ENHRY and CDR2 SYGVKD. This CDR3 contains 12 residues. CDR3 DNA: TGTGCCATCAGTGACAATAATTCACCCCTCCACTTT. Its protein product is CAISDNNSPLHF.

J is TRBJ1-4 and V is TRBV6-5; D unresolved. V shed 2 bases and J shed 8 bases, with 15 bases lying between them. The CDR3 extends over 15 amino acids. The germline V gene encodes CDR1 MNHEY and CDR2 SVGAGI. In DNA, the CDR3 is TGTGCCAGCAGTTACGCAGGCCTCACCCGAGAAAAACTGTTTTTT. This translates into CASSYAGLTREKLFF.

V and J are TRBV4-2 and TRBJ2-1; 8 bases align to TRBD1. The CDR3 sequence is 15 residues long. Germline assignment: CDR1 LGHNA and CDR2 YNFKEQ. J lost 8 bases, V lost 0 bases, and 6 bases had no gene match. The CDR3 loop is CASSQDWTGSDEQFF. DNA of the CDR3: TGTGCCAGCAGCCAAGATTGGACAGGGTCCGATGAGCAGTTCTTC.

The chain couples TRBV9 to TRBJ1-1, with 7 bases lining up with TRBD1. CDR1 is SGDLS, CDR2 YYNGEE, per germline. The length of the CDR3 is 14 residues. V lost 3 bases to trimming and J lost 0 bases; unmatched junction nucleotides: 2. In DNA, the CDR3 is TGTGCCAGCAGCGCGGGACAGTTGAACACTGAAGCTTTCTTT. It yields the protein CASSAGQLNTEAFF.

This clone has a single count. The CDR3 nucleotides read TGCGCCAGCAGCTTGTGGGGGGACGGACAAAATGGGGAAAAACTGTTTTTT. Residues: CASSLWGDGQNGEKLFF. This chain joins TRBV5-1 and TRBJ1-4, with a tentative D call TRBD1 (5 bases). Germline loops: CDR1 SGHRS, CDR2 YFSETQ. The CDR3 length is 17 residues. V was clipped by 1 base and J by 8 bases, with 21 bases between them.

The gene calls are TRBV19 and TRBJ1-3; no reliable D call. The CDR3 consists of 16 residues. The V end was cut by 5 bases, the J end by 0 bases, with 14 bases between. CDR1 is LNHDA, CDR2 SQIVND, per germline (reference sequence). The CDR3 is CASSSRTFSSGNTIYF. The CDR3 nucleotides read TGTGCCAGTAGTTCCAGGACTTTCTCCTCTGGAAACACCATATATTTT.

This rearrangement joins TRBV6-4 to TRBJ2-3; the match to TRBD1 covers 7 bases. Germline V CDR1 and CDR2: MRHNA, SNTAGT. This CDR3 spans 14 amino acids. J lost 1 base, V lost 6 bases, and 4 bases had no gene match. The CDR3 DNA reads TGTGCCAGCAGGAGGGACAGCGGCACAGATACGCAGTATTTT. Translation: CASRRDSGTDTQYF.

This sequence joins TRBV4-2 and TRBJ1-2; D not certain. Germline V gives CDR1 LGHNA, CDR2 YNFKEQ. The CDR3 is 17 amino acids. Trimming removed 6 bases at V and 6 bases at J, with 26 bases between. The CDR3 bases are TGTGCCAGCAGAAGTGATCCCCGCGACTCCACTATTCATGGCTACACCTTC. This translates into CASRSDPRDSTIHGYTF.

V usage is TRBV4-1 and J usage is TRBJ2-7, with TRBD2 matching over 7 bases. The V segment lost 0 bases and the J segment 7 bases; nucleotides outside the gene matches: 6. Germline V gene data show CDR1 as MGHRA and CDR2 as YSYEKL. CDR3 length: 14 residues. The CDR3 region has the DNA TGCGCCAGCAGCCAAGAGACCCTGCGGGGGGAGCAGTACTTC. This translates into CASSQETLRGEQYF.

This clone has more than one count but fewer than ten. The chain recombines TRBV6-1 with TRBJ1-2; 7 bases agree with TRBD1. V lost 6 bases to trimming and J lost 1 base; unmatched junction nucleotides: 8. Germline CDR1 and CDR2: MNHNS and SASEGT. CDR3 length equals 15 residues. The CDR3 DNA follows: TGTGCCAGCAGCGATGGGACAGCCGATAACTATGGCTACACCTTC. Protein product: CASSDGTADNYGYTF.

On this clone: The sample contains more than one DNA sequence encoding this CDR3. V is TRBV30 and J is TRBJ1-6; TRBD1 matches at 8 bases. Germline CDR1 and CDR2: GTSNPN and SVGIG (reference sequence). This CDR3 is 13 amino acids long. The V segment lost 2 bases and the J segment 7 bases; nucleotides outside the gene matches: 1. The CDR3 coding sequence is TGTGCCTGGAGTCCAGGGGGCAATTCACCCCTCCACTTT. It specifies CAWSPGGNSPLHF.

The J gene is TRBJ2-5, the V gene TRBV28; TRBD1 agrees at 8 bases. J lost 3 bases, V lost 1 base, and 4 bases had no gene match. Germline V gene lookup returns CDR1 MDHEN and CDR2 SYDVKM. This CDR3 region has 15 residues. CDR3 amino acids: CASSLLSQGEETQYF. In DNA form, the CDR3 reads TGTGCCAGCAGTTTATTGTCACAGGGGGAAGAGACCCAGTACTTC. Full variable domain (rest looked up from reference TRBV28 and TRBJ2-5): DVKVTQSSRYLVKRTGEKVFLECVQDMDHENMFWYRQDPGLGLRLIYFSYDVKMKEKGDIPEGYSVSREKKERFSLILESASTNQTSMYLCASSLLSQGEETQYFGPGTRLLVL.

This chain uses TRBV14 with TRBJ1-2; D is ambiguous. V was clipped by 0 bases and J by 4 bases, with 9 bases between them. The CDR3 is 14 amino acids. Per germline, CDR1 SGHDN and CDR2 FVKESK. The CDR3 DNA is TGTGCCAGCAGCCAAGATATAGTTGCCTATGGCTACACCTTC. It yields the protein CASSQDIVAYGYTF. Together with reference TRBV14 and TRBJ1-2, the CDR3 gives the full variable domain: EAGVTQFPSHSVIEKGQTVTLRCDPISGHDNLYWYRRVMGKEIKFLLHFVKESKQDESGMPNNRFLAERTGGTYSTLKVQPAELEDSGVYFCASSQDIVAYGYTFGSGTRLTVV.

This chain uses TRBV5-1 with TRBJ2-3, with D possibly matching TRBD2 (5 bases). Germline assignment: CDR1 SGHRS and CDR2 YFSETQ. This CDR3 comprises 14 residues. Between the trimmed V and J ends, which lost 1 base and 6 bases, there was a span of 12 bases. CDR3 in DNA: TGCGCCAGCAGCTTGAACGGGATGTGGGATACGCAGTATTTT. This codes for CASSLNGMWDTQYF.

The chain carries TRBV5-4 and TRBJ1-4, with a tentative D call TRBD1 (6 bases). The CDR3 runs 15 residues. V was pared by 0 bases and J by 7 bases, with 13 bases between. Germline CDR1 and CDR2: SGHNT and YYREEE (reference sequence). The CDR3 DNA sequence: TGTGCCAGCAGCTTGGACAGGGAAGTGCGTGAAAAACTGTTTTTT. Its protein product is CASSLDREVREKLFF.

The chain uses TRBV5-1 and TRBJ1-5; 10 nucleotides align to TRBD1. V lost 4 bases, J lost 4 bases, and 8 bases stayed unmatched. Germline V gene data show CDR1 as SGHRS and CDR2 as YFSETQ. The CDR3 has 16 amino acids. CDR3 sequence (DNA): TGCGCCAGCAGCGTAGGGACAGGGGTGGGTAATCAGCCCCAGCATTTT. Its protein is CASSVGTGVGNQPQHF.

This clone was counted between two and nine times. The rearrangement joins TRBV4-2 to TRBJ2-2, with D tentatively TRBD2 (5 bases). CDR3 length equals 15 residues. V was cut by 0 bases and J by 3 bases, with 8 bases left in between. CDR1 is LGHNA, CDR2 YNFKEQ, per germline. CDR3 bases: TGTGCCAGCAGCCAAGAGGGCGGGTACACCGGGGAGCTGTTTTTT. This encodes CASSQEGGYTGELFF.

About this clone: Other DNA sequences in the sample encode the same CDR3. The rearrangement joins TRBV5-4 to TRBJ2-3; TRBD1 agrees at 10 bases. The CDR3 is 14 residues long. Germline V CDR1 and CDR2: SGHNT, YYREEE (reference sequence). J lost 3 bases, V lost 5 bases, and 3 bases had no gene match. The CDR3 here is CASSRDRGTDTQYF. CDR3 nucleotides: TGTGCCAGCAGTCGGGACAGGGGAACAGATACGCAGTATTTT. Full variable domain (outside the CDR3, taken from reference TRBV5-4 and TRBJ2-3): ETGVTQSPTHLIKTRGQQVTLRCSSQSGHNTVSWYQQALGQGPQFIFQYYREEENGRGNFPPRFSGLQFPNYSSELNVNALELDDSALYLCASSRDRGTDTQYFGPGTRLTVL.

The chain combines TRBV7-9 with TRBJ1-3, with 7 bases that match TRBD1. Germline lookup yields CDR1 SEHNR and CDR2 FQNEAQ (reference sequence). Trimming at V came to 3 bases and at J to 0 bases, leaving 2 bases not matched to a gene. The CDR3 loop spans 15 amino acids. In nucleotides, the CDR3 is TGTGCCAGCAGCTTGGGACAGTACTCTGGAAACACCATATATTTT. Its translation: CASSLGQYSGNTIYF.

The chain couples TRBV29-1 to TRBJ2-3; TRBD1 is a possible D gene (7 bases). Trimming shortened V by 6 bases and J by 4 bases, and 14 bases separated the two germline ends. This CDR3 spans 13 amino acids. Germline CDR1 reads SQVTM; CDR2 reads ANQGSEA. CDR3 sequence: CSVQGGIADTQYF. CDR3 DNA: TGCAGCGTGCAGGGGGGCATCGCAGATACGCAGTATTTT.

V usage is TRBV27 and J usage is TRBJ1-2; D is possibly TRBD1 (6 bases). Germline CDR1 and CDR2: MNHEY and SMNVEV (reference sequence). The CDR3 runs to 14 residues. V was clipped by 3 bases and J by 7 bases, with 15 bases between them. CDR3 in amino acids: CASSLDRDFVGYTF. In DNA form, the CDR3 reads TGTGCCAGCAGTTTGGACAGAGACTTCGTTGGCTACACCTTC.

The J gene is TRBJ2-3, the V gene TRBV6-4, with 12 positions matching TRBD2. V lost 4 bases, J lost 3 bases, and 2 bases stayed unmatched. This CDR3 is built from 15 residues. The V gene's germline CDR1 is MRHNA and CDR2 SNTAGT. In nucleotides, the CDR3 is TGTGCCAGCAGTGCTAGCGGGGGGGCAACAGATACGCAGTATTTT. Encoded protein: CASSASGGATDTQYF.

The rearrangement uses TRBV19 and TRBJ2-6; 7 bases are shared with TRBD1. Germline V gene data show CDR1 as LNHDA and CDR2 as SQIVND (reference sequence). With 9 bases clipped from V and 2 bases from J, the junction kept 7 bases outside the gene matches. The CDR3 runs to 15 residues. As DNA, the CDR3 is TGTGCCAGCAGGGGGATGGAGGCTGGGGCCAACGTCCTGACTTTC. It codes for CASRGMEAGANVLTF.